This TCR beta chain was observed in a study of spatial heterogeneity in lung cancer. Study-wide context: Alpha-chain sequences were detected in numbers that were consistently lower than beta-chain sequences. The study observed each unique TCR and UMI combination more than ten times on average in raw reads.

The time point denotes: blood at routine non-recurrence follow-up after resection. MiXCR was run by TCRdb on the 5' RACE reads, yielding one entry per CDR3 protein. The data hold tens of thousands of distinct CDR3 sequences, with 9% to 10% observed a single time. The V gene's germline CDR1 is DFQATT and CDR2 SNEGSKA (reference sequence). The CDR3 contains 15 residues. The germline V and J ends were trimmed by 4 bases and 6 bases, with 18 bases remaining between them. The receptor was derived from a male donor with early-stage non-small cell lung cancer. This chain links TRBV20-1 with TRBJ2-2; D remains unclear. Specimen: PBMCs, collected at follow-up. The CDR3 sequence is CSAKDSIVMSGELFF. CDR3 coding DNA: TGCAGTGCTAAAGACTCAATCGTAATGTCCGGGGAGCTGTTTTTT.